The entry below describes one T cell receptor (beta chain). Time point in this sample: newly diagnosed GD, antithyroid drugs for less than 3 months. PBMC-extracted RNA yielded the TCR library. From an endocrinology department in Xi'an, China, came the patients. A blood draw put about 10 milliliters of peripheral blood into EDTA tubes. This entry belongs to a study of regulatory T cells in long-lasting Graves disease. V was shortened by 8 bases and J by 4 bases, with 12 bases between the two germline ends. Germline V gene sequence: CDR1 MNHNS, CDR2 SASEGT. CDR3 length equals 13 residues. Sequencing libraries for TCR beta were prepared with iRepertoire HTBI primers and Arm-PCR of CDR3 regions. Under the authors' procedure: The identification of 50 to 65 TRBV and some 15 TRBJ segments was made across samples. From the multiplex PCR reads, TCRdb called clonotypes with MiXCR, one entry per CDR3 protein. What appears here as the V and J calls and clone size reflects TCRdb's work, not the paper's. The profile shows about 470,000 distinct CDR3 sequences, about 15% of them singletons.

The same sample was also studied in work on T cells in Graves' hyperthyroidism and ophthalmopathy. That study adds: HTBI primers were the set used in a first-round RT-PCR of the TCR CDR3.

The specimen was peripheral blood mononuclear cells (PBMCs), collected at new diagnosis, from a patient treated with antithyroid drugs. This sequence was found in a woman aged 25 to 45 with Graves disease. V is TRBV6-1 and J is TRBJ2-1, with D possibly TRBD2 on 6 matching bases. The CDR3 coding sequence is TGTGCCAGCTGTCCCGGGAGATACAATGAGCAGTTCTTC. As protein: CASCPGRYNEQFF.